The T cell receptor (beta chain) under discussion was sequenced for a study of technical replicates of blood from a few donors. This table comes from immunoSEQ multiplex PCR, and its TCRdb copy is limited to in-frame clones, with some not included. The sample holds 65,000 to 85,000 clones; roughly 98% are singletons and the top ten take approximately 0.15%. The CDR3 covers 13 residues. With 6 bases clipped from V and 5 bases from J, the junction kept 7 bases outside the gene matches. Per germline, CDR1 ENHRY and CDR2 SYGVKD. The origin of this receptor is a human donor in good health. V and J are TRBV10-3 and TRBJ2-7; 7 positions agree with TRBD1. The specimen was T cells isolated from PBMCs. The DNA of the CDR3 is TGTGCCATCAGGGAAGACACAGGGGACGAGCAGTACTTC. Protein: CAIREDTGDEQYF.